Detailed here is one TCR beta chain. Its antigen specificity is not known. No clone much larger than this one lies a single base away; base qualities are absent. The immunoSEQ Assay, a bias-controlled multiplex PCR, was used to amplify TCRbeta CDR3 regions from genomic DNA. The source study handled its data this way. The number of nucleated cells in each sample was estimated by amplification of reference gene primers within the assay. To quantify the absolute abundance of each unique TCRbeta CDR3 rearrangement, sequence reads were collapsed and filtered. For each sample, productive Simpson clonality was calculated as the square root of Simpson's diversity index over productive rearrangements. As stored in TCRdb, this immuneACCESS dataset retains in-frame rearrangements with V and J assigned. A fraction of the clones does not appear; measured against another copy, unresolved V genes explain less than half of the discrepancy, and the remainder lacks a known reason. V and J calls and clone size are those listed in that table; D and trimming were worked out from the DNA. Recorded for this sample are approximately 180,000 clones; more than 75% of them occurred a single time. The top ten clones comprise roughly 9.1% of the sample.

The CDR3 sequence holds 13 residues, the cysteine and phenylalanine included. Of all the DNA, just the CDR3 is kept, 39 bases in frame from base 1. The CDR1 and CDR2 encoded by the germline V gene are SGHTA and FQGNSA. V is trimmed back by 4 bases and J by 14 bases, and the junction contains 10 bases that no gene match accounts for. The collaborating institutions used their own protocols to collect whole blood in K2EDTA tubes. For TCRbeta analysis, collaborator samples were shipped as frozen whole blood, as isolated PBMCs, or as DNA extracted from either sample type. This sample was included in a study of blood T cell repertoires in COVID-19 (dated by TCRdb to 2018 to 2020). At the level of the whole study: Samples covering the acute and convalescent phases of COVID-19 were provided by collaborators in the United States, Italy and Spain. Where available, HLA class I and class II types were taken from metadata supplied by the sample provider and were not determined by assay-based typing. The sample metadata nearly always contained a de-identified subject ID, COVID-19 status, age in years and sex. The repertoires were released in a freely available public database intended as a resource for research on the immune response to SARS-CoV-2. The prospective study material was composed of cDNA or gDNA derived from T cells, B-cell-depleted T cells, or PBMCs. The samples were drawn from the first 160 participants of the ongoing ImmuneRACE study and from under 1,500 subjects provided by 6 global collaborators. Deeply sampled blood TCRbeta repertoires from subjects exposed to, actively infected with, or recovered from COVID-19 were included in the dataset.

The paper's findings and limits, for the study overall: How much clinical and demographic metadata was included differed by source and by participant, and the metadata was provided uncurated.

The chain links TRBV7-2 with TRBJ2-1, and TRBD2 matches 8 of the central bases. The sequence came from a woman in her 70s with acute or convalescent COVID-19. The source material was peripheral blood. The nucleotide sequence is TGTGCCAGCAGCTGGCTGCAGAGCGGGGGAAAGTTCTTC. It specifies CASSWLQSGGKFF.